This T cell receptor (beta chain) was recorded in a study of cytomegalovirus exposure and HLA in healthy donors. Broader study findings: Available immune exposure information covered CMV serostatus only. A prior analysis recorded that most TCR beta V segments were productive about 87% or about 30% of the time. Some V segments, including TRBV6-2 and TRBV6-3, were excluded as indistinguishable. Trimming of TCR beta V- and J-genes showed a link, identified in a later analysis, to a missense DCLRE1C variant.

The primer mix had 60 Vbeta and 13 Jbeta primers. Measured with immunoSEQ multiplex PCR; TCRdb has only the in-frame clones, and not every one. Of more than 90,000 clones listed, around 80% are singletons. Germline CDR1 reads LGHNA; CDR2 reads YSLEER. This CDR3 has 16 residues. Trimming cost V 2 bases and J 1 base, with 12 bases left between them. This clone was seen a handful of times. Its antigen remains unidentified. The TCR comes from a woman aged 55-70 years in good health and CMV-seronegative. The chain recombines TRBV4-3 with TRBJ1-3; D uncertain. Source material: PBMCs. The CDR3 reads CASSQQLRGSGNTIYF. The CDR3 nucleotides are TGCGCCAGCAGCCAACAGCTCCGGGGATCTGGAAACACCATATATTTT.